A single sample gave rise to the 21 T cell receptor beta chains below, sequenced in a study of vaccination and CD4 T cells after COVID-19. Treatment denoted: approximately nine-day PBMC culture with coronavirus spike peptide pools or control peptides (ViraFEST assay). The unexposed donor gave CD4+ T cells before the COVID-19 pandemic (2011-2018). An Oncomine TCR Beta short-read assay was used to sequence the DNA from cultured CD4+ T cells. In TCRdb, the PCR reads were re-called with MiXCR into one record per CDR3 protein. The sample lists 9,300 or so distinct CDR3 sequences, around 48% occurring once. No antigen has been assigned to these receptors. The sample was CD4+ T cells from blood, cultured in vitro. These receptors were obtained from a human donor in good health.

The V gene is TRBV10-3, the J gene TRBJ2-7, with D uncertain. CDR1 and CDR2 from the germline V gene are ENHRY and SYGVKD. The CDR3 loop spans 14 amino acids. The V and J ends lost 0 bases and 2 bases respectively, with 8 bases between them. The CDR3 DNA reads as TGTGCCATCAGTGAGTCGACTTACGCCTACGAGCAGTACTTC. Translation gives CAISESTYAYEQYF.

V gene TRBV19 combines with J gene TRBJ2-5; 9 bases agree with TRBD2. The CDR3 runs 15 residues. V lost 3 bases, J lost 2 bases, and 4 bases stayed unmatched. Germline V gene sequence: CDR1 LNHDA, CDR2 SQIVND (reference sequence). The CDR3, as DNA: TGTGCCAGTAGTATCCCTAGCGGGGTTCAAGAGACCCAGTACTTC. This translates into CASSIPSGVQETQYF.

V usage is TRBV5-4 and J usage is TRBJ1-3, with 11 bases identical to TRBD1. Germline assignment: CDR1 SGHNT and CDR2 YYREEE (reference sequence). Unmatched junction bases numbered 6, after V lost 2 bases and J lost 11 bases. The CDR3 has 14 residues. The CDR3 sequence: CASSFGQGATSIYF. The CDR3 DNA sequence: TGTGCCAGCAGCTTTGGACAGGGGGCCACGTCCATATATTTT.

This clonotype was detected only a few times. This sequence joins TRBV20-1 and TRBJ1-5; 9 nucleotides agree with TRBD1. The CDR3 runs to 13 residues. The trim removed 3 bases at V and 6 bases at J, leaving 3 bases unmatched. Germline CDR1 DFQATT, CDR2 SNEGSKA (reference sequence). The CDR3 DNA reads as TGCAGTGCTAGGGGACAGGGCGGTCAGCCCCAGCATTTT. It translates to CSARGQGGQPQHF.

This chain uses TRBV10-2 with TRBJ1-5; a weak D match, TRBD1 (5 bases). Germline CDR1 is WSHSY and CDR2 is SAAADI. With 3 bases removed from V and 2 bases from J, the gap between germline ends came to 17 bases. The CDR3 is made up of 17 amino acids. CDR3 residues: CASSDGTGGMRNQPQHF. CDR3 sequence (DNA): TGCGCCAGCAGTGATGGGACGGGGGGGATGCGCAATCAGCCCCAGCATTTT.

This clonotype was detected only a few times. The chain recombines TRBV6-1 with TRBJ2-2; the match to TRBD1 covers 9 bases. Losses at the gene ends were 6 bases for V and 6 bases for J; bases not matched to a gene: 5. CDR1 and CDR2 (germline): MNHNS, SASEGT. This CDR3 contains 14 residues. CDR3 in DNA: TGTGCCAGCAGGGGACAGGGTCACGCCGGGGAGCTGTTTTTT. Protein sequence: CASRGQGHAGELFF.

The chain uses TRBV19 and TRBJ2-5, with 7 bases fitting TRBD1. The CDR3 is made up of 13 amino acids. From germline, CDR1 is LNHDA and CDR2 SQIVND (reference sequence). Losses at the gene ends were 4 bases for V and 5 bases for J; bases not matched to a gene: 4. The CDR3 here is CASSTIRGETQYF. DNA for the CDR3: TGTGCCAGTAGTACCATCAGGGGGGAGACCCAGTACTTC.

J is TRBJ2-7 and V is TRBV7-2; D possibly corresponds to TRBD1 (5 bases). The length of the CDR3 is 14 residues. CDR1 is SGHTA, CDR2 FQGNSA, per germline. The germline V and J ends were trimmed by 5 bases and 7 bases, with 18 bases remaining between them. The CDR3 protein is CASSPGKRFVEQYF. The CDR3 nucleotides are TGTGCCAGCAGCCCAGGGAAAAGGTTCGTTGAGCAGTACTTC. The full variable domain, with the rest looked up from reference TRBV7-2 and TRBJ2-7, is GAGVSQSPSNKVTEKGKDVELRCDPISGHTALYWYRQSLGQGLEFLIYFQGNSAPDKSGLPSDRFSAERTGGSVSTLTIQRTQQEDSAVYLCASSPGKRFVEQYFGPGTRLTVT.

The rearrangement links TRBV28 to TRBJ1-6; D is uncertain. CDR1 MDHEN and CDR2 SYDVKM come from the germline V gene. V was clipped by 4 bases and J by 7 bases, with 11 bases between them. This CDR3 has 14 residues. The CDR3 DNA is TGTGCCAGCAGTTACCCCACGGGGAATTCACCCCTCCACTTT. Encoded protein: CASSYPTGNSPLHF.

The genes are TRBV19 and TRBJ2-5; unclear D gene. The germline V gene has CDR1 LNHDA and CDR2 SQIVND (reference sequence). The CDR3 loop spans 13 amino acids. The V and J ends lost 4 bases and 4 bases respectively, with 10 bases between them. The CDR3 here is CASSTDLIETQYF. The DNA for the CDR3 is TGTGCCAGTAGTACAGACTTAATAGAGACCCAGTACTTC.

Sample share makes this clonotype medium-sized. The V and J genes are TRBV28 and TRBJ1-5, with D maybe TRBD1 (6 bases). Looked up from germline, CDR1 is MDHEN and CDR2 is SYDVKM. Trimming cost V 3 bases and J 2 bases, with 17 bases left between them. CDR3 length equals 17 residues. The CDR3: CASSFPRIGQRNQPQHF. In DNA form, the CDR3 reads TGTGCCAGCAGTTTCCCCAGGATAGGACAGCGCAATCAGCCCCAGCATTTT.

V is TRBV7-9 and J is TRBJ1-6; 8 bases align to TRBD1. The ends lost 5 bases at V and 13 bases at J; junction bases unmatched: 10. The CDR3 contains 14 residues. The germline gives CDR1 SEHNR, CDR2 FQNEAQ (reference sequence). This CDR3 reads CASSPHGQGSPLHF. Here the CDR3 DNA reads TGTGCCAGCAGCCCACACGGACAGGGTTCGCCCCTCCACTTT. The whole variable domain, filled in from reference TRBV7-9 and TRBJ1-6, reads DTGVSQNPRHKITKRGQNVTFRCDPISEHNRLYWYRQTLGQGPEFLTYFQNEAQLEKSRLLSDRFSAERPKGSFSTLEIQRTEQGDSAMYLCASSPHGQGSPLHFGNGTRLTVT.

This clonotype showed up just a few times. The CDR3 DNA follows: TGTGCCAGCACCGATACGGTAAGCAATCAGCCCCAGCATTTT. Residues: CASTDTVSNQPQHF. The J gene is TRBJ1-5, the V gene TRBV7-6; no definite D call. Deletions cut 7 bases from V and 1 base from J, with 11 bases between. The CDR3 length is 14 residues. Looked up from germline, CDR1 is SGHVS and CDR2 is FNYEAQ.

The CDR3 nucleotides read TGTGCCAGTAGTATAGGATCACAGGGTAAGGCCAACGTCCTGACTTTC. It is translated as CASSIGSQGKANVLTF. The V gene is TRBV19, the J gene TRBJ2-6, with D tentatively TRBD1 (6 bases). The V gene lost 1 base and the J gene lost 6 bases, with 13 bases spanning the gap. Looked up from germline, CDR1 is LNHDA and CDR2 is SQIVND (reference sequence). The CDR3 extends over 16 amino acids. Full variable domain (missing parts from reference TRBV19 and TRBJ2-6): DGGITQSPKYLFRKEGQNVTLSCEQNLNHDAMYWYRQDPGQGLRLIYYSQIVNDFQKGDIAEGYSVSREKKESFPLTVTSAQKNPTAFYLCASSIGSQGKANVLTFGAGSRLTVL.

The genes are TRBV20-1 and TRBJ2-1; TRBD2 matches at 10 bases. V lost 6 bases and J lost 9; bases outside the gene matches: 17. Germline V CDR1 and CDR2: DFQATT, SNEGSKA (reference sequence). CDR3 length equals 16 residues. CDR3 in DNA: TGCAGTGCCCGATCCGGGACTAGCGAGACCCACAGTGAGCAGTTCTTC. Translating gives CSARSGTSETHSEQFF.

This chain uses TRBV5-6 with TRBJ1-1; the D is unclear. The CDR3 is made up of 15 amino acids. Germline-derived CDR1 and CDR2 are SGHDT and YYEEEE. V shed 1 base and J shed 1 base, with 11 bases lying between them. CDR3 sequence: CASSLIRVPNTEAFF. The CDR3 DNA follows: TGTGCCAGCAGCTTGATTAGAGTGCCGAACACTGAAGCTTTCTTT. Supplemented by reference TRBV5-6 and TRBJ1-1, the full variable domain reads DAGVTQSPTHLIKTRGQQVTLRCSPKSGHDTVSWYQQALGQGPQFIFQYYEEEERQRGNFPDRFSGHQFPNYSSELNVNALLLGDSALYLCASSLIRVPNTEAFFGQGTRLTVV.

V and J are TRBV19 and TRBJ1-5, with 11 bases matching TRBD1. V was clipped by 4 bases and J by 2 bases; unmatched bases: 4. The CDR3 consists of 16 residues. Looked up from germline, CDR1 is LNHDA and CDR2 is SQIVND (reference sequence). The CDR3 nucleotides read TGTGCCAGTAGTAAACTGGGACAGGGGGGCAATCAGCCCCAGCATTTT. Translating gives CASSKLGQGGNQPQHF. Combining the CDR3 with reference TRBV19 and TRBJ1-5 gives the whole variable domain DGGITQSPKYLFRKEGQNVTLSCEQNLNHDAMYWYRQDPGQGLRLIYYSQIVNDFQKGDIAEGYSVSREKKESFPLTVTSAQKNPTAFYLCASSKLGQGGNQPQHFGDGTRLSIL.

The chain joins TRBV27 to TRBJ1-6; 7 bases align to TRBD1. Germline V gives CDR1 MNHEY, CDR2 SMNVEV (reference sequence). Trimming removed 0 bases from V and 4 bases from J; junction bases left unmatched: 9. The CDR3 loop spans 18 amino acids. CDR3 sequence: CASSLSFFRGDYNSPLHF. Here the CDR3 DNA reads TGTGCCAGCAGTTTATCGTTCTTCAGGGGGGATTATAATTCACCCCTCCACTTT.

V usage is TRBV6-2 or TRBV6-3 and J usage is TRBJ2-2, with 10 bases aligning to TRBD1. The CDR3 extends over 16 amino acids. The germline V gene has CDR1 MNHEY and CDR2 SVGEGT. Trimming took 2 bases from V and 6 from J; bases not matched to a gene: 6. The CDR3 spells CASSYPGTGVSGELFF. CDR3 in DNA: TGTGCCAGCAGTTACCCCGGGACAGGGGTATCCGGGGAGCTGTTTTTT.

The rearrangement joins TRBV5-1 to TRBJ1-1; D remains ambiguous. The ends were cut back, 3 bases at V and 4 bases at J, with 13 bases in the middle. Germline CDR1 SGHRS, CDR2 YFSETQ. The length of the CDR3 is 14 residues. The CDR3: CASSSDQEATEAFF. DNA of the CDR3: TGCGCCAGCAGCTCGGACCAGGAAGCCACTGAAGCTTTCTTT.

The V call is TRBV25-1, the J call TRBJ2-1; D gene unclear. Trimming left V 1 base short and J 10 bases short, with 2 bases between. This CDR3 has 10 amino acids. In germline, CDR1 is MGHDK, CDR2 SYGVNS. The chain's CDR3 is CASSELEQFF. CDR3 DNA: TGTGCCAGCAGTGAATTGGAGCAGTTCTTC.